The rows below give T cell receptor beta chains drawn from one sample of a study of T-cell reconstitution after alpha-beta-depleted transplantation in children. In TCRdb, the PCR reads were re-called with MiXCR into one record per CDR3 protein. This table holds fewer than 250,000 distinct CDR3 sequences, 17% found once. This material consisted of PBMCs, mostly from graft donor cells, taken 360 days after TCRalphabeta/CD19-depleted stem cell transplant. These receptors were obtained from a male patient aged 2 to 9 who had a stem cell transplant for acute lymphoblastic leukemia, so the T cells may come from the graft donor. Both conserved end residues are part of each CDR3. D genes are given only for firm matches. Clone size is given for some rows only: seen once, a few or many times, or a class if the clone is expanded.

few | NA | TRBJ1-5 | TRBV10-3 | 17 | CAISESVEQAGFQPQHF | TGTGCCATCAGTGAGTCGGTCGAACAGGCCGGATTTCAGCCCCAGCATTTT
many | NA | TRBJ1-1 | TRBV13 | 14 | CASRRGSLNTEAFF | TGTGCCAGCAGAAGGGGCAGTTTGAACACTGAAGCTTTCTTT
few | NA | TRBJ1-2 | TRBV5-1 | 12 | CASSSGVYGYTF | TGCGCCAGCAGCTCAGGGGTCTATGGCTACACCTTC
many | NA | TRBJ1-1 | TRBV15 | 15 | CATSSGGAVNTEAFF | TGTGCCACCAGTAGTGGTGGGGCGGTGAACACTGAAGCTTTCTTT
NA | TRBD2 | TRBJ2-5 | TRBV7-2 | 15 | CASSFRLAGEETQYF | TGTGCCAGCAGCTTTCGATTAGCGGGGGAGGAGACCCAGTACTTC
NA | TRBD1 | TRBJ1-1 | TRBV2 | 15 | CASSLQGALNTEAFF | TGTGCCAGCAGTTTACAGGGGGCTCTGAACACTGAAGCTTTCTTT
many | NA | TRBJ2-3 | TRBV12-3/TRBV12-4 | 15 | CASSAGRASTDTQYF | TGTGCCAGCAGTGCGGGGCGAGCTAGCACAGATACGCAGTATTTT
NA | TRBD2 | TRBJ2-3 | TRBV7-9 | 15 | CASSRTSGGSDTQYF | TGTGCCAGCAGCCGGACTAGCGGGGGATCAGATACGCAGTATTTT
few | TRBD1 | TRBJ1-1 | TRBV7-2 | 17 | CASSLALMRQGNAEAFF | TGTGCCAGCAGCTTAGCCCTCATGAGACAGGGGAATGCTGAAGCTTTCTTT
NA | NA | TRBJ2-7 | TRBV5-1 | 13 | CASSLTDSYEQYF | TGCGCCAGCAGCTTGACAGACTCCTACGAGCAGTACTTC
NA | TRBD2 | TRBJ2-4 | TRBV27 | 14 | CASKGGEGGNIQYF | TGTGCCAGCAAAGGAGGGGAGGGAGGAAACATTCAGTACTTC
few | NA | TRBJ2-7 | TRBV29-1 | 11 | CSVEGGNEQYF | TGCAGCGTTGAGGGCGGAAACGAGCAGTACTTC
many | NA | TRBJ2-3 | TRBV12-3/TRBV12-4 | 14 | CASTQGWATDTQYF | TGTGCCAGCACCCAGGGGTGGGCCACAGATACGCAGTATTTT
NA | NA | TRBJ2-1 | TRBV7-6 | 15 | CASSVRDARYNEQFF | TGTGCCAGCAGCGTCCGGGACGCGCGATACAATGAGCAGTTCTTC
NA | NA | TRBJ1-5 | TRBV7-9 | 14 | CASSPSSGEQPQHF | TGTGCCAGCAGCCCCAGCTCAGGGGAGCAGCCCCAGCATTTT
NA | NA | TRBJ1-1 | TRBV6-5 | 15 | CASSYSGFGNTEAFF | TGTGCCAGCAGTTACTCGGGGTTTGGGAACACTGAAGCTTTCTTT
few | NA | TRBJ2-2 | TRBV19 | 17 | CASSPRAGSLGTGELFF | TGTGCCAGTAGTCCCCGCGCAGGTAGTTTAGGCACCGGGGAGCTGTTTTTT
few | TRBD2 | TRBJ2-3 | TRBV7-2 | 18 | CASSLARLAGAGTDTQYF | TGTGCCAGCAGCTTAGCAAGGCTAGCGGGAGCGGGCACAGATACGCAGTATTTT
NA | NA | TRBJ1-1 | TRBV20-1 | 15 | CSARGVGNGDDEAFF | TGCAGTGCTAGAGGGGTTGGGAATGGGGATGATGAAGCTTTCTTT
NA | NA | TRBJ2-1 | TRBV30 | 12 | CAWSGPENEQFF | TGTGCCTGGAGCGGACCCGAGAATGAGCAGTTCTTC
few | NA | TRBJ2-1 | TRBV7-2 | 15 | CASSLAHPPYNEQFF | TGTGCCAGCAGCTTAGCGCATCCGCCTTACAATGAGCAGTTCTTC
NA | NA | TRBJ2-5 | TRBV18 | 15 | CASSPLSWGWETQYF | TGTGCCAGCTCACCCCTCTCATGGGGTTGGGAGACCCAGTACTTC
NA | NA | TRBJ2-2 | TRBV4-1 | 13 | CASSQDATGELFF | TGCGCCAGCAGCCAAGATGCTACCGGGGAGCTGTTTTTT
few | NA | TRBJ2-7 | TRBV20-1 | 14 | CSARDNRGTYEQYF | TGCAGTGCTAGAGATAACCGGGGAACCTACGAGCAGTACTTC
NA | NA | TRBJ1-2 | TRBV5-1 | 12 | CASSGSNYGYTF | TGCGCCAGCAGCGGATCTAACTATGGCTACACCTTC
NA | TRBD1 | TRBJ2-7 | TRBV11-2 | 18 | CASSLGGTGGHLGYEQYF | TGTGCCAGCAGCTTAGGGGGGACAGGGGGACACTTAGGTTACGAGCAGTACTTC
NA | NA | TRBJ2-3 | TRBV18 | 16 | CASSPKAFSSTDTQYF | TGTGCCAGCTCACCTAAAGCGTTCTCTAGCACAGATACGCAGTATTTT
NA | NA | TRBJ2-5 | TRBV7-9 | 11 | CASSLGGLQYF | TGTGCCAGCAGCTTAGGAGGACTTCAGTACTTC
many | NA | TRBJ2-5 | TRBV5-6 | 15 | CASSLEGGAGETQYF | TGTGCCAGCAGCTTGGAGGGGGGCGCGGGAGAGACCCAGTACTTC
NA | TRBD2 | TRBJ2-1 | TRBV4-3 | 17 | CASSQESATSGINEQFF | TGCGCCAGCAGCCAAGAGTCCGCGACTAGCGGGATCAATGAGCAGTTCTTC
many | TRBD2 | TRBJ2-1 | TRBV5-6 | 16 | CASSLLTSGGGNEQFF | TGTGCCAGCAGCTTGTTGACTAGCGGGGGGGGTAATGAGCAGTTCTTC
few | TRBD1 | TRBJ2-7 | TRBV12-3/TRBV12-4 | 13 | CASRGTGFYEQYF | TGTGCCAGCAGGGGGACAGGGTTCTACGAGCAGTACTTC
NA | NA | TRBJ2-1 | TRBV20-1 | 12 | CSAAPLGDEQFF | TGCAGTGCTGCACCCTTGGGAGATGAGCAGTTCTTC
many | NA | TRBJ2-2 | TRBV5-1 | 16 | CASSLFGVIATGELFF | TGCGCCAGCAGCTTGTTCGGTGTGATAGCCACCGGGGAGCTGTTTTTT
few | TRBD1 | TRBJ2-1 | TRBV27 | 11 | CASGTGNEQFF | TGTGCCAGCGGGACAGGCAATGAGCAGTTCTTC
few | TRBD1 | TRBJ2-7 | TRBV5-4 | 15 | CASSLVQGTPDEQYF | TGTGCCAGCAGCTTGGTACAGGGGACCCCGGACGAGCAGTACTTC
NA | NA | TRBJ1-5 | TRBV12-3/TRBV12-4 | 14 | CASTTSGGGPPQHF | TGTGCCAGCACCACCTCCGGAGGGGGGCCGCCCCAGCATTTT
NA | TRBD1 | TRBJ2-3 | TRBV9 | 14 | CASSPGGEADTQYF | TGTGCCAGCAGCCCAGGGGGCGAGGCAGATACGCAGTATTTT
NA | TRBD2 | TRBJ2-3 | TRBV20-1 | 17 | CSAYPSGGSHYTDTQYF | TGCAGTGCGTATCCTAGCGGGGGGTCCCACTACACAGATACGCAGTATTTT
NA | NA | TRBJ2-7 | TRBV25-1 | 12 | CASSRNRHEQYF | TGTGCCAGCAGTAGAAACCGCCACGAGCAGTACTTC
few | NA | TRBJ1-5 | TRBV4-2 | 15 | CASSQIQGSNQPQHF | TGTGCCAGCAGCCAAATCCAGGGAAGCAATCAGCCCCAGCATTTT
few | NA | TRBJ1-2 | TRBV6-1 | 15 | CASSPLAGFGYGYTF | TGTGCCAGCAGCCCCTTAGCAGGGTTTGGCTATGGCTACACCTTC
many | NA | TRBJ1-1 | TRBV5-1 | 15 | CASSLEEGITGGAFF | TGCGCCAGCAGCTTGGAGGAGGGGATAACTGGGGGAGCTTTCTTT
NA | TRBD2 | TRBJ2-2 | TRBV7-8 | 16 | CASSPEWRGRTGELFF | TGTGCCAGCAGCCCTGAGTGGCGGGGGAGAACCGGGGAGCTGTTTTTT
NA | NA | TRBJ2-2 | TRBV5-1 | 12 | CASSVVSGELFF | TGCGCCAGCAGCGTAGTATCCGGGGAGCTGTTTTTT
few | NA | TRBJ2-7 | TRBV29-1 | 13 | CSGVNGLTYEQYF | TGCAGCGGCGTCAATGGCCTTACCTACGAGCAGTACTTC
NA | NA | TRBJ2-5 | TRBV25-1 | 16 | CASSERPSAGGETQYF | TGTGCCAGCAGTGAACGGCCTAGCGCAGGAGGGGAGACCCAGTACTTC
NA | TRBD2 | TRBJ2-3 | TRBV6-2/TRBV6-3 | 16 | CASSYAQRGITDTQYF | TGTGCCAGCAGTTACGCCCAGCGGGGGATCACAGATACGCAGTATTTT
many | NA | TRBJ2-3 | TRBV21-1 | 14 | CASSKMGPTSPQYF | TGTGCCAGCAGCAAAATGGGACCTACATCTCCGCAGTATTTT
few | NA | TRBJ2-6 | TRBV9 | 16 | CASSANRDSGANVLTF | TGTGCCAGCAGCGCAAACAGGGACTCTGGGGCCAACGTCCTGACTTTC
NA | TRBD2 | TRBJ2-7 | TRBV18 | 15 | CASSPGTRSNEEQYF | TGTGCCAGCTCACCCGGGACTAGGTCTAACGAAGAGCAGTACTTC
few | TRBD1 | TRBJ2-3 | TRBV6-2/TRBV6-3 | 13 | CASSYSGTGRQYF | TGTGCCAGCAGTTATTCCGGGACAGGCCGCCAGTATTTT
NA | TRBD1 | TRBJ1-1 | TRBV3-1 | 14 | CASSPLGQATEAFF | TGTGCCAGCAGCCCCTTGGGACAGGCCACTGAAGCTTTCTTT